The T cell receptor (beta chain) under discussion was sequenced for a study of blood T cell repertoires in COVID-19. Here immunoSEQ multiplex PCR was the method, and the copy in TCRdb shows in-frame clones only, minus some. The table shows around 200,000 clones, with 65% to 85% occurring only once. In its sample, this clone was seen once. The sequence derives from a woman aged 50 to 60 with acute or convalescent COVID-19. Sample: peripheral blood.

Here the CDR3 reads CASSEGRAAGNTIYF. CDR3 sequence (DNA): TGTGCCAGCAGTGAGGGCAGGGCGGCTGGAAACACCATATATTTT. The chain carries TRBV2 and TRBJ1-3; D perhaps matches TRBD1 (5 bases). The V gene lost 3 bases and the J gene lost 2 bases, with 11 bases spanning the gap. Germline CDR1 is SNHLY and CDR2 is FYNNEI. CDR3 length equals 15 residues.